One sample yielded the 18 T cell receptor beta chains listed below, sequenced in a study of vaccination and CD4 T cells after COVID-19. Researchers used the Oncomine TCR Beta short-read assay to sequence DNA from cultured CD4+ T cells. From the PCR reads, TCRdb called clonotypes with MiXCR, one entry per CDR3 protein. Here the sample spans 20,000 to 25,000 distinct CDR3 sequences, roughly 45% being singletons. Regarding treatment: roughly 10-day PBMC culture with coronavirus spike peptide pools or control peptides (ViraFEST assay). For these TCRs, the target antigens are not known. The sequenced material came from CD4+ T cells from blood, cultured in vitro. The receptor source for this set is a human donor who had recovered from COVID-19.

CDR3 protein: CASSLLGLGNEQFF. As DNA, the CDR3 is TGTGCCAGCAGCCTGCTCGGGCTGGGGAATGAGCAGTTCTTC. The gene calls are TRBV7-6 and TRBJ2-1; D is unresolved. The CDR3 has 14 residues. Per germline, CDR1 SGHVS and CDR2 FNYEAQ. The germline V and J ends were trimmed by 5 bases and 7 bases, with 15 bases remaining between them.

This clonotype was recorded a few times. The J gene is TRBJ2-3, the V gene TRBV7-9, with a possible D match to TRBD1 (6 bases). CDR3 size: 14 residues. The V gene lost 5 bases and the J gene lost 4 bases, with 13 bases spanning the gap. Per the germline V gene, CDR1 is SEHNR and CDR2 is FQNEAQ (reference sequence). CDR3 region: CASSLGADSDTQYF. CDR3 bases: TGTGCCAGCAGCCTGGGGGCAGACTCAGATACGCAGTATTTT.

The chain couples TRBV7-9 to TRBJ1-2; 7 bases align to TRBD1. The germline V gene has CDR1 SEHNR and CDR2 FQNEAQ (reference sequence). CDR3 length equals 11 residues. The V segment lost 5 bases and the J segment 14 bases; nucleotides outside the gene matches: 8. Here the CDR3 reads CASSQRRGLTF. DNA for the CDR3: TGTGCCAGCAGCCAAAGGAGGGGGCTGACCTTC.

This clonotype has a single count. The chain recombines TRBV19 with TRBJ2-2; 10 bases align to TRBD1. This CDR3 has 16 amino acids. Germline V gives CDR1 LNHDA, CDR2 SQIVND (reference sequence). V trimming: 6 bases; J trimming: 6 bases; junction bases outside the gene matches: 10. The CDR3 nucleotides are TGTGCCAGTAGACTACCGAGACAGGGGGCCTCCGGGGAGCTGTTTTTT. Its protein is CASRLPRQGASGELFF.

A few counts support this clonotype. The chain couples TRBV12-3 or TRBV12-4 to TRBJ1-5; 9 bases match TRBD1. Trimming cost V 5 bases and J 1 base; bases outside gene matches: 6. CDR3 length: 16 amino acids. Here the CDR3 reads CASSQQGASSNQPQHF. The CDR3 nucleotides read TGTGCCAGCAGTCAACAGGGGGCTTCCAGCAATCAGCCCCAGCATTTT.

The CDR3 reads CASSLALAGPSPLHF. The DNA for the CDR3 is TGTGCCAGCAGCTTAGCCCTGGCAGGGCCGTCGCCCCTCCACTTT. The V call is TRBV11-2, the J call TRBJ1-6; D might be TRBD1 (5 bases). Germline CDR1 reads SGHAT; CDR2 reads FQNNGV. CDR3 length equals 15 residues. V shed 1 base and J shed 13 bases, with 17 bases lying between them.

The table lists this clonotype with a few counts. CDR3 coding DNA: TGTGCCAGCAGCGTAGCTAGTTTCACTGAAGCTTTCTTT. Translation: CASSVASFTEAFF. The rearrangement links TRBV9 to TRBJ1-1; D gene uncertain. Trimming removed 0 bases from V and 4 bases from J, with 7 bases in between. This CDR3 is 13 amino acids long. Germline V lookup: CDR1 SGDLS, CDR2 YYNGEE.

A few counts support this clonotype. The rearrangement joins TRBV28 to TRBJ1-5; D perhaps matches TRBD1 (6 bases). The CDR3 is 15 amino acids. With 7 bases removed from V and 2 bases from J, the gap between germline ends came to 15 bases. From germline, CDR1 is MDHEN and CDR2 SYDVKM. The CDR3 sequence is CASIPPGGGNQPQHF. CDR3 sequence (DNA): TGTGCCAGCATACCCCCCGGGGGCGGCAATCAGCCCCAGCATTTT. Complete variable domain (other parts from reference TRBV28 and TRBJ1-5): DVKVTQSSRYLVKRTGEKVFLECVQDMDHENMFWYRQDPGLGLRLIYFSYDVKMKEKGDIPEGYSVSREKKERFSLILESASTNQTSMYLCASIPPGGGNQPQHFGDGTRLSIL.

The V gene is TRBV12-3 or TRBV12-4, the J gene TRBJ2-7; 8 nucleotides match TRBD2. Trimming at V came to 7 bases and at J to 8 bases, leaving 7 bases not matched to a gene. CDR3 length equals 12 residues. This CDR3 is CASTEGGGQQYF. The CDR3, as DNA: TGTGCCAGCACTGAAGGCGGGGGGCAGCAGTACTTC.

V is TRBV4-1 and J is TRBJ1-1; maybe TRBD1 (5 bases). CDR3 size: 15 residues. Trimming stripped 0 bases from V and 4 bases from J, with 12 bases between. Germline CDR1 MGHRA, CDR2 YSYEKL. CDR3 amino acids: CASSQDGGAGTEAFF. The CDR3 DNA is TGCGCCAGCAGCCAAGATGGAGGGGCGGGCACTGAAGCTTTCTTT.

This clonotype was observed a handful of times. V is TRBV7-6 and J is TRBJ2-5; weak D call: TRBD1 (6 bases). Germline V gene sequence: CDR1 SGHVS, CDR2 FNYEAQ. Trimming cost V 5 bases and J 0 bases, with 10 bases left between them. The CDR3 has 14 residues. The CDR3 sequence is CASSTGQNQETQYF. The CDR3 nucleotides are TGTGCCAGCAGCACTGGACAGAACCAAGAGACCCAGTACTTC.

The rearrangement uses TRBV18 and TRBJ2-2, with D unresolved. Germline V CDR1 and CDR2: KGHSH, LQKENI. The CDR3 has 14 amino acids. V shed 4 bases and J shed 5 bases, with 11 bases lying between them. DNA for the CDR3: TGTGCCAGCTCACGGACGGATGAGACCGGGGAGCTGTTTTTT. Its protein is CASSRTDETGELFF.

This sequence joins TRBV27 and TRBJ1-1; D not certain. The V end lost 4 bases, the J end lost 1 base, and 13 bases lay between the germline ends. This CDR3 contains 15 residues. CDR1 and CDR2 from the germline V gene are MNHEY and SMNVEV (reference sequence). CDR3 residues: CASSSMPQRNTEAFF. The CDR3 DNA sequence: TGTGCCAGCAGTTCAATGCCCCAGAGGAACACTGAAGCTTTCTTT.

The chain is built from TRBV6-1 and TRBJ2-7; 7 bases match TRBD1. The CDR3 length is 14 residues. The germline CDR1 and CDR2 sequences are MNHNS and SASEGT. The junction had 5 bases not matched to a gene; V was cut back by 5 bases and J by 1 base. The CDR3 loop reads CASSREQGSYEQYF. CDR3 coding DNA: TGTGCCAGCAGTCGGGAACAGGGGTCCTACGAGCAGTACTTC.

This clonotype was counted only a few times. The chain is built from TRBV20-1 and TRBJ2-2; 7 bases agree with TRBD1. CDR3 length: 17 amino acids. With V trimmed by 2 bases and J by 5 bases, 14 bases remained unmatched. Germline V gene lookup returns CDR1 DFQATT and CDR2 SNEGSKA (reference sequence). CDR3 region: CSARRPQGVHGTGELFF. The CDR3 DNA reads TGCAGTGCTAGAAGACCCCAGGGGGTTCATGGAACCGGGGAGCTGTTTTTT.

In this sample, this clonotype turned up a few times. V usage is TRBV27 and J usage is TRBJ1-6; D perhaps matches TRBD1 (6 bases). Germline lookup yields CDR1 MNHEY and CDR2 SMNVEV (reference sequence). The V gene lost 7 bases and the J gene lost 1 base, with 17 bases spanning the gap. This CDR3 region has 17 residues. CDR3 bases: TGTGCCAGCACCCTAGGGGGGCTGAGGTCCTATAATTCACCCCTCCACTTT. Its protein is CASTLGGLRSYNSPLHF.

The rearrangement uses TRBV7-3 and TRBJ1-2; no definite D call. This CDR3 spans 13 amino acids. Trimming took off 5 bases at V and 2 bases at J, with 9 bases between the two ends. CDR1 is SGHTA and CDR2 is FQGTGA in the germline V gene. The chain's CDR3 is CASSGQENYGYTF. The CDR3, as DNA: TGTGCCAGCAGCGGCCAGGAGAACTATGGCTACACCTTC.

In this sample, this clonotype is large (0.1 to 1%). The rearrangement uses TRBV6-1 and TRBJ2-2; weak D call: TRBD1 (6 bases). This CDR3 contains 17 residues. Per the germline V gene, CDR1 is MNHNS and CDR2 is SASEGT. V lost 10 bases to trimming and J lost 0 bases, with 21 bases between them. The CDR3 DNA sequence: TGTGCCACCTTAAGGAGGACAGCCAACGCGAACACCGGGGAGCTGTTTTTT. Its protein product is CATLRRTANANTGELFF.